This TCR beta chain comes out of a study of blood T cell repertoires in COVID-19 (dated by TCRdb to about 2020). For the study in its entirety: Samples from collaborators originated in the United States, Italy and Spain and spanned both the acute and convalescent phases of COVID-19. HLA class I and class II types, where available, came from metadata supplied by the sample provider rather than from assay-based typing. The prospective study material was composed of cDNA or gDNA derived from T cells, B-cell-depleted T cells, or PBMCs. The sample metadata nearly always contained a de-identified subject ID, COVID-19 status, age in years and sex. The samples were drawn from two sources: the first 160 participants of the ongoing ImmuneRACE study, and 1,254 subjects contributed by 6 global collaborators. The repertoires were released in a freely available public database meant as a resource for research on the immune response to SARS-CoV-2. The dataset comprised deeply sampled blood TCRbeta repertoires from subjects exposed to, actively infected with, or recovered from COVID-19.

The full study reports these points: The quantity of clinical and demographic metadata differed by source and by participant and was supplied without curation.

CDR1 and CDR2, looked up from the germline V gene, are MGHRA and YSYEKL. There are 13 amino acids in the CDR3, from cysteine to phenylalanine inclusive. The CDR3 DNA has 39 bases and is translated from base 1. The junction carries 12 bases between V and J, which are trimmed by 0 bases and 12 bases respectively. Participants in the prospective study were aged roughly 18 to 100 years, lived in 20 to 25 United States geographic areas, and enrolled through a virtual design. To assign participants to cohorts, the prospective study relied on clinical history that participants themselves reported in a screening survey and a study questionnaire. Recovered participants in ImmuneRACE Cohort 3 were defined by two consecutive negative NP/OP PCR tests, clearance by a healthcare professional, or resolution of symptoms. Mobile phlebotomists in the prospective study collected whole blood, serum and a nasopharyngeal or oropharyngeal swab from every participant. Additional blood draws and questionnaires over an approximately two-month period could optionally be provided by prospective study participants. Blood samples from the prospective study were shipped frozen or at room temperature prior to DNA extraction.

TCRbeta CDR3 regions were amplified from genomic DNA using the immunoSEQ Assay, a bias-controlled multiplex PCR. Turning to the authors' computational methods: The number of nucleated cells in each sample was estimated by amplification of reference gene primers within the assay. To quantify the absolute abundance of each unique TCRbeta CDR3 rearrangement, sequence reads were collapsed and filtered. For each sample, productive Simpson clonality was calculated as the square root of Simpson's diversity index over productive rearrangements. Here the immuneACCESS table is served through TCRdb, limited to in-frame sequences with V and J called. Missing clones are a known gap in these copies; in checked studies unresolved V genes cover under half, and the rest lacks a known reason. V, J and clone size are taken as reported in that table, and D and trimming were inferred from the DNA itself. The sample yields over 250,000 clones; about 90% were counted once. 5.3% of the sample lies in the top ten.

This clone was counted once. This clone's antigen is unknown. The input lacks base qualities; no much larger clone sits a single base away. The sequence was collected from a woman aged 25 to 45 who had recovered from COVID-19. The sample was PBMCs or T cells enriched from blood (not recorded which). The chain joins TRBV4-1 to TRBJ2-1, with TRBD2 perhaps the D gene, on 6 matching bases. This receptor carries the CDR3 CASSQDGARGQFF. The DNA sequence reads TGCGCCAGCAGCCAAGATGGAGCGCGGGGGCAGTTCTTC.